This T cell receptor beta chain appears in the sequencing data of a study of neurological immune-mediated disorders. 5'RACE with 10-nucleotide random UMIs produced the cDNA. TCRdb independently ran MiXCR on the 5' RACE reads; one entry per CDR3 protein. The table has approximately 19,000 distinct CDR3 sequences, around 16% seen once; the top ten hold around 14%. This clonotype was recorded at least ten times. This CDR3 has 16 amino acids. Germline lookup yields CDR1 SGDLS and CDR2 YYNGEE. Trimming took 4 bases from V and 3 from J, leaving 16 bases between them. This TCR was recovered from a female donor with HTLV-1-associated myelopathy (HAM/TSP). V gene TRBV9 combines with J gene TRBJ2-2; TRBD2 is a possible D gene (6 bases). Sequencing used PBMCs. CDR3 loop: CASSTRTNYHTGELFF. CDR3 nucleotide sequence: TGTGCCAGCAGCACCCGGACTAATTATCACACCGGGGAGCTGTTTTTT.